This T cell receptor (beta chain) was sequenced in a study of CD8+ T cells in alopecia areata. Study background: Twice a day, 5 to 10 mg of oral tofacitinib was administered to treated patients.

Points on this clone: Its antigen is as yet unknown.

Treatment described: oral pan-JAK inhibitor, 5-10 mg twice daily. Germline V CDR1 and CDR2: ENHRY, SYGVKD. The ends lost 2 bases at V and 2 bases at J; junction bases unmatched: 0. The CDR3 totals 14 residues. The study's findings and limits: Scalp and blood retained many expanded lesional clones during tofacitinib. Especially in alopecia totalis/universalis, lesional scalp showed greater clonality than normal scalp did.

In each case, RNA was isolated and then reverse transcribed into cDNA as the sequencing template. Produced via immunoSEQ multiplex PCR; TCRdb's table is partial and in-frame only. The table records approximately 300,000 clones, roughly 60% of them present only once. This sequence originates from a human donor with alopecia areata. Sequenced material: CD4+ T cells sorted from blood, taken at week 24, from a patient treated with tofacitinib. The V call is TRBV10-3, the J call TRBJ1-2; TRBD1 matches 9 bases. The CDR3 is CAISEGTGNYGYTF. The CDR3 DNA reads as TGTGCCATCAGTGAGGGGACAGGGAACTATGGCTACACCTTC.